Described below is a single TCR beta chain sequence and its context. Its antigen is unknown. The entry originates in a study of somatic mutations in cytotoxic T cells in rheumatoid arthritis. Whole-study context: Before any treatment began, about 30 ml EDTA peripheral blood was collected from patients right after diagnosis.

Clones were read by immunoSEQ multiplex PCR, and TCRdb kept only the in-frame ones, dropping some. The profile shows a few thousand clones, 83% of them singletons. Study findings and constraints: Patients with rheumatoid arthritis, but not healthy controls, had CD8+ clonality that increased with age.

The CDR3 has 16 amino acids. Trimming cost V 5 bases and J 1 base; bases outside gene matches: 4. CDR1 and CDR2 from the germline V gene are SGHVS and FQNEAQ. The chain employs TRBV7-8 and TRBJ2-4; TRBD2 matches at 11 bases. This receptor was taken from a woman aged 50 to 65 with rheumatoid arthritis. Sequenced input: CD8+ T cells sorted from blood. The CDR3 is CASSQTSGNAKNIQYF. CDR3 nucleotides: TGTGCCAGCAGCCAGACTAGCGGGAATGCCAAAAACATTCAGTACTTC. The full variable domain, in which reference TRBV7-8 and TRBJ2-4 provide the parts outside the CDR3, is GAGVSQSPRYKVAKRGQDVALRCDPISGHVSLFWYQQALGQGPEFLTYFQNEAQLDKSGLPSDRFFAERPEGSVSTLKIQRTQQEDSAVYLCASSQTSGNAKNIQYFGAGTRLSVL.